This T cell receptor (beta chain) was found in a study of human T cells and chemical hapten exposure. Study-wide context: The patient population, which was mostly female, had alopecia areata, totalis or universalis.

Regarding the study as a whole: The donors suffered from alopecia, so their immune response may not match that of healthy people. Among TCRs, those above 1 in 1000 frequency were unaffected by DPC sensitization.

This clonotype was observed many times. The target antigen is unknown. The library tagged individual cDNA molecules with unique molecular identifiers. TCRdb redid the calling of the RACE reads with MiXCR, one entry per CDR3 protein. The sample records 300,000 to 450,000 distinct CDR3 sequences, 4.5% to 7% being singletons. V lost 6 bases and J lost 4, with 12 bases in between. In germline, CDR1 is MNHEY, CDR2 SVGAGI. The CDR3 is 13 amino acids. As to time point: pre-sensitization, week 0. Indicated treatment: therapeutic diphenylcyclopropenone sensitization with weekly scalp DPC. The starting material was whole blood, obtained in connection with sensitization to the hapten diphenylcyclopropenone (DPC). The TCR was taken from a woman under 30 with alopecia areata. Some clones in this sample may be carry-over from other donors' samples. The chain joins TRBV6-5 to TRBJ1-1; tentatively, D is TRBD1 (6 bases). CDR3 in DNA: TGTGCCAGCAGCCGCGGGGGCGGCACTGAAGCTTTCTTT. It is translated as CASSRGGGTEAFF.